Listed below are T cell receptor beta chains from one sample, sequenced in a study of technical replicates of blood from a handful of donors. Sequencing was performed with immunoSEQ multiplex PCR; in TCRdb, only in-frame clones are kept and a portion is missing. The table shows around 85,000 clones, with about 95% occurring only once. The sample comprised T cells isolated from PBMCs. Receptor source: a human donor in good health. Each CDR3 is given with its conserved first and last residue. Fields, in order: CDR3 DNA, CDR3 protein, clone size, J gene, D gene, V gene. A D gene is named only where the DNA matches it firmly. Rows may omit the clone size; those that give it use once, few, many or a size class.

TGTGCCAGCAGTTCGACAGATACGCAGTATTTT | CASSSTDTQYF | . | TRBJ2-3 | . | TRBV6-5
TGTGCCACCAGCCCTAAGACCGGGACTACGGGCGGGGAGCTGTTTTTT | CATSPKTGTTGGELFF | . | TRBJ2-2 | TRBD2 | TRBV15
TGTGCCAGCAGCGTAGTAGCGGGAATAAGCACAGATACGCAGTATTTT | CASSVVAGISTDTQYF | . | TRBJ2-3 | TRBD2 | TRBV9
TGTGCCAGTAGTGGCAGATTAGCGGGAGGCCAAGAGACCCAGTACTTC | CASSGRLAGGQETQYF | . | TRBJ2-5 | TRBD2 | TRBV19
TGTGCCAGCAGTGATCTTAAGGGGTGGGACATTCAGTACTTC | CASSDLKGWDIQYF | . | TRBJ2-4 | . | TRBV2
TGTGCCAGCAGTTACTTACAGGGGGATTCACCCCTCCACTTT | CASSYLQGDSPLHF | once | TRBJ1-6 | TRBD1 | TRBV6-5
TGTGCCAGCACTCCCTCGGGAACTCGTTACGAGCAGTACTTC | CASTPSGTRYEQYF | once | TRBJ2-7 | . | TRBV27
TGCGCCAGCTCACTAGCGGGAGGTGAGACCCAGTACTTC | CASSLAGGETQYF | once | TRBJ2-5 | TRBD2 | TRBV10-2
TGTGCCAGCAGCTCCGGGAGGGGGCTTGGGGAGGATACGCAGTATTTT | CASSSGRGLGEDTQYF | . | TRBJ2-3 | . | TRBV7-9
TGCGCCAGCAGCCAAGGTTTGTCGGGGAACCCCTACGAGCAGTACTTC | CASSQGLSGNPYEQYF | . | TRBJ2-7 | . | TRBV4-1
TGTGCCAGCAGCCCGGGGGGGCGCAACGAGCAGTACTTC | CASSPGGRNEQYF | . | TRBJ2-7 | TRBD2 | TRBV6-6
TGCAGCGTTGAGAGTTGGACTCGGGAGACCCAGTACTTC | CSVESWTRETQYF | . | TRBJ2-5 | . | TRBV29-1
TGTGCCACCGGGACTAGCGGGGCGTTCACAGATACGCAGTATTTT | CATGTSGAFTDTQYF | . | TRBJ2-3 | TRBD2 | TRBV19
TGTGCCAGCGGAACAGGGATCTACGAGCAGTACTTC | CASGTGIYEQYF | . | TRBJ2-7 | . | TRBV5-6
TGTGCCACGGGGGGGCGCACAGATACGCAGTATTTT | CATGGRTDTQYF | . | TRBJ2-3 | TRBD2 | TRBV19
TGTGCCAGCAAGTCCAGAGCGGGAGGAGAGACCCAGTACTTC | CASKSRAGGETQYF | . | TRBJ2-5 | TRBD2 | TRBV2
TGTGCCAGCAGTTGGGGGCGCTCCACAGATACGCAGTATTTT | CASSWGRSTDTQYF | . | TRBJ2-3 | . | TRBV27
TGTGCCACCAGCAGAGAACACAGGGGGGACCACGAGCAGTACTTC | CATSREHRGDHEQYF | . | TRBJ2-7 | TRBD1 | TRBV15
TGTGCCGACGAGGGGGCACTAGCGGGACGCACAGATACGCAGTATTTT | CADEGALAGRTDTQYF | . | TRBJ2-3 | TRBD2 | TRBV7-9
TGCGCCAGCAGCCTGAGGTCCGGACAGAAGAATGAAAAACTGTTTTTT | CASSLRSGQKNEKLFF | once | TRBJ1-4 | . | TRBV5-1
TGTGCCAGCAGTTTAGGAGGGGCAGGGATTGGGTCCGAGACCCAGTACTTC | CASSLGGAGIGSETQYF | . | TRBJ2-5 | . | TRBV28
TGCGCCAGCAGTACCCCGGGACAGGGGGCGTCGAACACCGGGGAGCTGTTTTTT | CASSTPGQGASNTGELFF | . | TRBJ2-2 | TRBD1 | TRBV5-1
TGTGCCAGCAGCTTTGCGGACAGAATGAACACTGAAGCTTTCTTT | CASSFADRMNTEAFF | once | TRBJ1-1 | . | TRBV7-9
TGCAGCGTGGCGAGGGCAGCTGAAGCTTTCTTT | CSVARAAEAFF | . | TRBJ1-1 | . | TRBV29-1
TGTGCCAGCAGCTCCTCCCCCGCGGTGGGAGAGACCCAGTACTTC | CASSSSPAVGETQYF | . | TRBJ2-5 | . | TRBV7-9
TGTGCCAGCAGCGCCTCAGGGGGCAGGTTCGGAAACACCATATATTTT | CASSASGGRFGNTIYF | . | TRBJ1-3 | TRBD1 | TRBV9
TGTGCCAGCAGTGATGAGCTAGCTAACTATGGCTACACCTTC | CASSDELANYGYTF | once | TRBJ1-2 | . | TRBV2
TGCGCCAGCAGTCTACTTTACAATGAGCAGTTCTTC | CASSLLYNEQFF | . | TRBJ2-1 | . | TRBV10-2
TGTGCAAGCAAATCCCTACCAGGGGGGCCAGATACGCAGTATTTT | CASKSLPGGPDTQYF | . | TRBJ2-3 | . | TRBV27
TGTGCCAGTATGTCGGGAGCGTACGAGCAGTACTTC | CASMSGAYEQYF | . | TRBJ2-7 | . | TRBV19
TGCGCCAGCAGCCAAGCAATTCGACAGATCTACGAGCAGTACTTC | CASSQAIRQIYEQYF | . | TRBJ2-7 | . | TRBV4-1
TGTGCCAGCTGGGCAGAATCGGGAGGGGAGCTGTTTTTT | CASWAESGGELFF | . | TRBJ2-2 | . | TRBV2
TGTGCCAGCAGCCCGTTAAGTGGGACAGGGGGTTTCTACGAGCAGTACTTC | CASSPLSGTGGFYEQYF | . | TRBJ2-7 | TRBD1 | TRBV5-6
TGTGCCAGCGCCCCGGAGGCAGTCTATAATTCACCCCTCCACTTT | CASAPEAVYNSPLHF | . | TRBJ1-6 | . | TRBV11-1
TGTGCCAGCAGTTCTCATGACATCTATGGCTACACCTTC | CASSSHDIYGYTF | . | TRBJ1-2 | . | TRBV28
TGTGCCAGCAGTGCTTCGACAGGGGGTAGCGAGACCCAGTACTTC | CASSASTGGSETQYF | . | TRBJ2-5 | TRBD1 | TRBV6-1
TGTGCCAGCAGCACCAACAGGGGGCACTACACCTTC | CASSTNRGHYTF | . | TRBJ1-2 | TRBD1 | TRBV7-2
TGTGCCAGTAGTCCTCAGGGGCGCACCGGGGAGCTGTTTTTT | CASSPQGRTGELFF | . | TRBJ2-2 | . | TRBV19
TGCGCCAGCAGCCCGACAGGGGAGACAGAGACCCAGTACTTC | CASSPTGETETQYF | . | TRBJ2-5 | TRBD1 | TRBV10-1
TGCGCCAGCAGCTTGGCCGGGGTCACTGAAGCTTTCTTT | CASSLAGVTEAFF | . | TRBJ1-1 | . | TRBV5-1
TGTGCCAGCTCATCAGCTCAGACAGGGGGTCAGCCCCAGCATTTT | CASSSAQTGGQPQHF | . | TRBJ1-5 | TRBD1 | TRBV18
TGTGCCTGGAGTGTTAGACTAGCCGGCATGGAGGAGACCCAGTACTTC | CAWSVRLAGMEETQYF | . | TRBJ2-5 | TRBD2 | TRBV30
TGTGCCAGCAGCTTGTATAGTGAGCGGGAGAGGTCCTACGAGCAGTACTTC | CASSLYSERERSYEQYF | . | TRBJ2-7 | TRBD2 | TRBV7-9
TGCGCCAGCAGCCGGATCACAGGGATTAACTATGGCTACACCTTC | CASSRITGINYGYTF | few | TRBJ1-2 | . | TRBV4-1
TGCGCCAGCAGCTTTGGACAGTCCTACGAGCAGTACTTC | CASSFGQSYEQYF | . | TRBJ2-7 | . | TRBV5-1
TGTGCCAGCAGCTTGGATAGAGCGGCTAACTATGGCTACACCTTC | CASSLDRAANYGYTF | . | TRBJ1-2 | . | TRBV5-4
TGTGCCAGCAGCGTCCACAGGACCCCAAGAGGTGGCTACACCTTC | CASSVHRTPRGGYTF | once | TRBJ1-2 | . | TRBV11-1
TGCAGCGTTGAATTCGGGGGCACTGAAGCTTTCTTT | CSVEFGGTEAFF | once | TRBJ1-1 | . | TRBV29-1
TGTGCCAGCAGCTTAGCCGGGGGGCACACTGAAGCTTTCTTT | CASSLAGGHTEAFF | . | TRBJ1-1 | . | TRBV13
TGTGCCAGCAGTGAAGGGCTTCATCCACAGTACTTC | CASSEGLHPQYF | once | TRBJ2-7 | . | TRBV25-1
TGTGCCAGCAGTGGACGAACAGGGAAAGGTGAAAAACTGTTTTTT | CASSGRTGKGEKLFF | . | TRBJ1-4 | . | TRBV6-1
TGTGCCTGGAGTGGTCCACGAGGACAGCCCCTCTACGAGCAGTACTTC | CAWSGPRGQPLYEQYF | . | TRBJ2-7 | . | TRBV30
TGTGCCAGCAGTGAAGTGGGGGGTGACACTGAAGCTTTCTTT | CASSEVGGDTEAFF | . | TRBJ1-1 | . | TRBV6-4
TGCGCCAGCAGATCCGGGACTGCGAACACCGGGGAGCTGTTTTTT | CASRSGTANTGELFF | . | TRBJ2-2 | . | TRBV10-2
TGTGCCAGCAGCTCGGGAGCGGAGAACACTGAAGCTTTCTTT | CASSSGAENTEAFF | . | TRBJ1-1 | . | TRBV7-6
TGTGCCAGCAGTATCCCGTCAGGGGGCAGGACAGATACGCAGTATTTT | CASSIPSGGRTDTQYF | . | TRBJ2-3 | TRBD1 | TRBV2
TGTGCCAGCAGCCAAGATCCGGGACTCGGACCCTACAATGAGCAGTTCTTC | CASSQDPGLGPYNEQFF | . | TRBJ2-1 | . | TRBV4-2
TGTGCCAGCAGCGCATTCGGCGGGGGGGCAAGGGAGACCCAGTACTTC | CASSAFGGGARETQYF | . | TRBJ2-5 | TRBD2 | TRBV9
TGTGCCAGTAGTACCCCCAGGGAAGGCAATCAGCCCCAGCATTTT | CASSTPREGNQPQHF | . | TRBJ1-5 | . | TRBV19